The sequence of this TCR beta chain was determined in a study of Graves' ophthalmopathy and Graves' hyperthyroidism. RNA transcripts provided the template for amplifying TCR beta CDR3 regions. Amplification began with first-round RT-PCR using HTBI primers, then second-round multiplex PCR was performed. One entry per CDR3 protein results from TCRdb running MiXCR on the multiplex PCR reads. The data contain fewer than 250,000 distinct CDR3 sequences, over 25% of them singletons. Germline assignment: CDR1 MNHNS and CDR2 SASEGT. J was trimmed by 5 bases and V by 5 bases; bases with no gene match: 7. This CDR3 is built from 14 residues.

The chain employs TRBV6-1 and TRBJ2-7; 9 bases fit TRBD1. This TCR was sampled from a man between 45 and 60 years old with Graves' ophthalmopathy. The source material was peripheral blood. The CDR3 here is CASSNIRTGDEQYF. In DNA, the CDR3 is TGTGCCAGCAGTAATATCCGGACAGGGGACGAGCAGTACTTC.